This T cell receptor (beta chain) is drawn from a study of identical twins (dated by TCRdb to 2016 to 2018). Looking at the study overall: To test whether fetal clonotypes persist, the study used deep sequencing on TCR alpha and beta repertoires from monozygotic twins, unrelated adults of various ages, and cord blood. Replicate twin experiments were performed at different times using different library preparation protocols to rule out contamination.

Its CDR3 holds 15 amino acids, cysteine through phenylalanine. The only DNA kept is the CDR3, 45 bases in frame from the first base. Taken from the germline V gene (reference sequence), the CDR1 and CDR2 loops are GTSNPN and SVGIG. V is clipped by 0 bases and J by 1 base, and the sequence between their germline boundaries is 12 bases long. Points the paper makes about the study in general: In monozygotic twins, recombination models systematically underestimated out-of-frame TCR alpha sharing, but the models matched the sharing seen between unrelated individuals. Because the same donors could not be followed over many years, the conclusions relied on cross-sectional statistical analysis. In beta out-of-frame sequences, excess twin sharing was weaker, because having fewer shared sequences lowered the signal-to-noise ratio. Zero-insertion analyses could be partly confounded by invariant T cells such as MAIT and iNKT, though diverse VJ usage argued against such confounding for most clonotypes. Compared with coincidental sharing between unrelated individuals, out-of-frame TCR alpha sequences shared between twins showed an excess of sequences with low generation probability. Fewer insertions were carried by abundant cord blood beta clonotypes, a similar but weaker trend appeared in young adult naive repertoires, and no such trend appeared in memory repertoires.

In this sample, this clonotype turned up a few times. The specificity of this receptor is unknown. No quality values exist for individual bases; no much larger clone is one base distant. Every donor in the study was a healthy Caucasian. The twin cohort comprised three pairs of female monozygotic twins, all aged roughly 18 to 30 years. Positive isolation kits from Invitrogen were used to isolate CD4+ and CD8+ T cell populations. Library creation used 5' RACE. Sequenced on an Illumina HiSeq 2000. Template switching introduced a universal primer binding site; the final cDNA contained a unique molecular identifier, enabling accurate counting of TCR cDNA molecules. First-strand cDNA for TCR alpha and beta chains was synthesized from specific primers in the conserved constant-segment region. Each cDNA library was double barcoded, with a SMART-Mk sample barcode plus Illumina barcodes, to control for contamination. TruSeq adapter sequences and Illumina sample barcodes were added in two successive PCR steps. The Illumina HiSeq platform was used with custom primers to sequence TCR alpha and beta cDNA libraries. Regarding the original processing steps: MiGEC was used to process raw reads and extract unique molecular identifiers, and MiXCR was used to find CDR3 positions. Recombination models were inferred per individual with the repgenHMM and IGoR tools using an EM algorithm. Shared clonotypes were analyzed with the tcR package in R, and sharing was normalized by the product of cloneset sizes. Out-of-frame nonproductive sequences were analyzed to study raw recombination free of thymic and clonal selection effects. The public reads were reprocessed in TCRdb via fastp at Q25 and MiXCR, keeping in-frame beta chains. Rows are combined by CDR3 protein, so each entry shows the most common genes and DNA. For this entry, the V and J calls and clone size follow TCRdb and not the study's own pipeline. Recorded for this sample are around 250,000 distinct CDR3 sequences; 5.5% to 7.5% of them occurred a single time. The ten largest make up 13% to 15% of the sample.

The same data also contributed to another study, on T cells expressing NK-cell markers. As the second study states: About eight donors provided sorted CD3+CD56+NKG2C+, CD3+CD56+NKG2C- and CD3+CD56-NKG2C+ T-cell subsets, whose TCR beta-chain repertoires were profiled. Of the eight sequenced donors, seven were found to be HCMV-seropositive and one was found to be HCMV-seronegative. In several experiments an anti-gammadeltaTCR antibody was added to restrict sorting to alphabetaTCR-expressing T cells. In roughly six donors, the dominant CD3+CD56+NKG2C+ clonotypes ranked among the top 10 CD8+ clonotypes, making up roughly 1.0-7.0% of CD8+ T cells. Those dominant clonotypes were again the most abundant among CD3+CD56-NKG2C+ cells in a handful of donors, at roughly 28.3-65%. It remained unclear whether the expanded NKG2C-expressing T cell clones were specific for HCMV antigens. The study sequenced eight donors, all healthy volunteers chosen at random: three men and five women. HCMV-specific IgG was detected in serum with a commercial ELISA kit to determine HCMV serostatus. Reads were demultiplexed and grouped by UMI with MIGEC, and clonotypes were assembled and quantified with MiTCR. To remove erroneous sequences, TCR cDNA sequences were retained only when supported by two or more reads. The tcR package was used for downstream repertoire analysis, and clonotypes were matched between fractions using CDR3 nucleotide sequence together with V segment. VDJmatch was used to annotate antigen specificity against VDJdb, with one amino acid substitution in CDR3 permitted.

Sequencing was done on a sample of CD8+ T cells sorted from blood. The source is a woman aged 18-29 years in good health. The sequence is built from TRBV30 and TRBJ2-5; no D gene is confidently identified. CDR3 region: CAWSVLNSPQETQYF. The DNA sequence is given as TGTGCCTGGAGTGTACTGAATAGCCCCCAAGAGACCCAGTACTTC.